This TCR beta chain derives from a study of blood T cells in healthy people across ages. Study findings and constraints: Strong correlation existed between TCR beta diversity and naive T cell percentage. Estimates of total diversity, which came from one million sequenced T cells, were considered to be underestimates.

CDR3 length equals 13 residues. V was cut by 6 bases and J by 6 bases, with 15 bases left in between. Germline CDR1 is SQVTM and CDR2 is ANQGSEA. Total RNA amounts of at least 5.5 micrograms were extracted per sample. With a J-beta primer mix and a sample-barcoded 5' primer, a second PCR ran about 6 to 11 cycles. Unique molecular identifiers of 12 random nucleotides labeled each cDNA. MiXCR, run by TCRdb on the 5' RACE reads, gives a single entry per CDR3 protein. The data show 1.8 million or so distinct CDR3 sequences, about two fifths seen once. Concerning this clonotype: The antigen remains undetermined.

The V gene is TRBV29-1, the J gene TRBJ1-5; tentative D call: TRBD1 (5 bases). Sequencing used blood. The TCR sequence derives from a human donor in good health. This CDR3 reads CSVETATGQPQHF. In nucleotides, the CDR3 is TGCAGCGTGGAGACAGCTACAGGTCAGCCCCAGCATTTT.